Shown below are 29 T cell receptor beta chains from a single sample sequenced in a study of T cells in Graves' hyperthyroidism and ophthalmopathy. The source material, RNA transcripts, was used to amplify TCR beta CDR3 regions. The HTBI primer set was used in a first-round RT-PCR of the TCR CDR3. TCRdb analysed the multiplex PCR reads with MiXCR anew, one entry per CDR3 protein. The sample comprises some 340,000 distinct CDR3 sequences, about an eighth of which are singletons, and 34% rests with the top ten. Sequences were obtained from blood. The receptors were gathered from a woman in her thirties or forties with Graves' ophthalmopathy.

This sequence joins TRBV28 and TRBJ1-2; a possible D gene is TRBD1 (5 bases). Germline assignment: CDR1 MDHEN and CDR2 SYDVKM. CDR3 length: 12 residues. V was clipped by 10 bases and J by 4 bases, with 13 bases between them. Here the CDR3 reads CAISTGGYGYTF. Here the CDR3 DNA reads TGTGCCATTTCAACGGGGGGCTATGGCTACACCTTC.

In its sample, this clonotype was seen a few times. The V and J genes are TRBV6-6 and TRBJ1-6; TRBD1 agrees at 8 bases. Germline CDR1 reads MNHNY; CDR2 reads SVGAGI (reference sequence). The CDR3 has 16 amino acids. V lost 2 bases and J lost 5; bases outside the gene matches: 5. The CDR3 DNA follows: TGTGCCAGCAGTTACCTCCGGACAGGGAATAATTCACCCCTCCACTTT. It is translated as CASSYLRTGNNSPLHF.

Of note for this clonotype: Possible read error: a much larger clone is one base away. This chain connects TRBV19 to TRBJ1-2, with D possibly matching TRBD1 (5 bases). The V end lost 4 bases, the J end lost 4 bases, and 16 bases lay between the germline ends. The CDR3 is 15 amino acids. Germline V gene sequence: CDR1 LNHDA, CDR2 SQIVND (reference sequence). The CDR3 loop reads CASSTLGDASYGYTF. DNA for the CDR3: TGTGCCAGTAGTACCCTGGGGGACGCCAGCTATGGCTACACCTTC.

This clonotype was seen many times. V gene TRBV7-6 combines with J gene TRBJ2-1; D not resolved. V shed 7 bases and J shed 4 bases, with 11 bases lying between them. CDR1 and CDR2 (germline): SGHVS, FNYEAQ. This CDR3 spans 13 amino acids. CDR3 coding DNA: TGTGCCAGCACCAAATCCGGATACAATGAGCAGTTCTTC. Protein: CASTKSGYNEQFF.

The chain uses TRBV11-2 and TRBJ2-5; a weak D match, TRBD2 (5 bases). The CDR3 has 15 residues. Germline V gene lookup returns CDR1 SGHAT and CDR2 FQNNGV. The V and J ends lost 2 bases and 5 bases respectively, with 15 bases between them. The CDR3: CASSLSFLGSETQYF. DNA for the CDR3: TGTGCCAGCAGCTTATCTTTCCTAGGGAGTGAGACCCAGTACTTC.

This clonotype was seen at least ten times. This CDR3 reads CASSRDRSSYNEQFF. CDR3 DNA: TGTGCCAGCAGTCGAGACAGAAGCTCCTACAATGAGCAGTTCTTC. The chain has TRBV7-2 and TRBJ2-1, with D maybe TRBD1 (5 bases). V was clipped by 6 bases and J by 0 bases, with 12 bases between them. The CDR3 loop spans 15 amino acids. The germline CDR1 and CDR2 sequences are SGHTA and FQGNSA.

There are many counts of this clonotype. The CDR3 region has the DNA TGTGCCAGCTCACCTTCGACGGCTGAAGCTTTCTTT. Amino acids: CASSPSTAEAFF. The gene calls are TRBV18 and TRBJ1-1; unclear D gene. There are 12 residues in the CDR3. V gave up 3 bases and J gave up 6 bases, with 8 bases separating them. The germline gives CDR1 KGHSH, CDR2 LQKENI.

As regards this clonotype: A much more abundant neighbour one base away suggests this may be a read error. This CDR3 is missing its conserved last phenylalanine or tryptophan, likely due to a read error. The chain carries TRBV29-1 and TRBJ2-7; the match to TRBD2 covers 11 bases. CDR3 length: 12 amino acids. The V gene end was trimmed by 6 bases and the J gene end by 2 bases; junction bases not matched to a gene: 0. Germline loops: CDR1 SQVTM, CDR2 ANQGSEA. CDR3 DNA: TGCAGCGTGACTAGCGGGACCTACGAGCAGTACCTC. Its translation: CSVTSGTYEQYL.

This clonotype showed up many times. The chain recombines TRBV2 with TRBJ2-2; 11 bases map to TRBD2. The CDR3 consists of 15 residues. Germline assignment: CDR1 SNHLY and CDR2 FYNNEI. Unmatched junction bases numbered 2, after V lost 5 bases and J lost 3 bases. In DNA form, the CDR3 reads TGTGCCAGCAGTCCACTAGCGGGGGACACCGGGGAGCTGTTTTTT. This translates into CASSPLAGDTGELFF.

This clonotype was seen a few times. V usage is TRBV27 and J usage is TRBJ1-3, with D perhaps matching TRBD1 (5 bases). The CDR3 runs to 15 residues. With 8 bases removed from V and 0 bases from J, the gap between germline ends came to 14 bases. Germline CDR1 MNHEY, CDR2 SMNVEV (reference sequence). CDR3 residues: CASSPGPSSGNTIYF. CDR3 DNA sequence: TGTGCCAGCTCACCGGGACCCAGCTCTGGAAACACCATATATTTT.

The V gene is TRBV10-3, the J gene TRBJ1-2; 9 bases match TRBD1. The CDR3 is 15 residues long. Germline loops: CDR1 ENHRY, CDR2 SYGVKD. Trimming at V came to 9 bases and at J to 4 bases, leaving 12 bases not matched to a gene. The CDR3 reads CAIGDREGTGYGYTF. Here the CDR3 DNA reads TGTGCCATTGGGGACAGGGAGGGAACGGGCTATGGCTACACCTTC.

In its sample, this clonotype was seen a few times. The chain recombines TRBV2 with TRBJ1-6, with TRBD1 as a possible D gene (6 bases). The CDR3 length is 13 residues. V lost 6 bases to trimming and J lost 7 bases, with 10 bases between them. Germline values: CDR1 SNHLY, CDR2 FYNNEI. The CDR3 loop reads CASRRTVNSPLHF. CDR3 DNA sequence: TGTGCCAGCAGAAGGACAGTGAATTCACCCCTCCACTTT.

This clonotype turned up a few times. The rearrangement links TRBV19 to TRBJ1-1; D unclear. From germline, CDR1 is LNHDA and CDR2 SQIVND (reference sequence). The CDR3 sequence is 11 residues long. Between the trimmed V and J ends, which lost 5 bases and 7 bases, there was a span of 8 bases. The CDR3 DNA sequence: TGTGCCAGTAGTGCGCCCCTTGAAGCTTTCTTT. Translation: CASSAPLEAFF.

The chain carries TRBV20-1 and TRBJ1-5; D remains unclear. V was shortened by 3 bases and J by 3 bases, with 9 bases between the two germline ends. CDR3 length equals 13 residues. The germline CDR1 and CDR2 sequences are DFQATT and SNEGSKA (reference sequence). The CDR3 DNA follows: TGCAGTGCTAGTCGGTCAGACAATCAGCCCCAGCATTTT. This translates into CSASRSDNQPQHF.

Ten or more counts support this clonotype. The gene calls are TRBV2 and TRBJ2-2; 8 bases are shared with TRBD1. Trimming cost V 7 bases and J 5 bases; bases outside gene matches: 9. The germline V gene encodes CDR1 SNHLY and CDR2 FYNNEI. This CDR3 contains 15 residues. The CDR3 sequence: CASMAGTGGTGELFF. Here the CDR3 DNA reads TGTGCCAGCATGGCCGGGACAGGAGGAACCGGGGAGCTGTTTTTT. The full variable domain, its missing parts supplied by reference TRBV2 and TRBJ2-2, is EPEVTQTPSHQVTQMGQEVILRCVPISNHLYFYWYRQILGQKVEFLVSFYNNEISEKSEIFDDQFSVERPDGSNFTLKIRSTKLEDSAMYFCASMAGTGGTGELFFGEGSRLTVL.

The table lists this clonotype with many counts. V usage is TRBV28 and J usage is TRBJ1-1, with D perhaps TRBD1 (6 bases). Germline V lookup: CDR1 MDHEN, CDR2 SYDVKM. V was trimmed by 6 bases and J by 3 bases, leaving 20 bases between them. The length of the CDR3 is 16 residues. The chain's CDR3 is CASSSGGGAAYTEAFF. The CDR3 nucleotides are TGTGCCAGCAGCTCTGGGGGGGGGGCTGCGTACACTGAAGCTTTCTTT.

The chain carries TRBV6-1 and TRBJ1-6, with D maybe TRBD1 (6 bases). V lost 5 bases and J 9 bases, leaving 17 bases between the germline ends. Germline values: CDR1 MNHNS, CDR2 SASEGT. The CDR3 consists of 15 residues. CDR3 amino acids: CASSTRDTWGSPLHF. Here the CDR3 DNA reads TGTGCCAGCAGTACTCGGGACACCTGGGGTTCACCCCTCCACTTT.

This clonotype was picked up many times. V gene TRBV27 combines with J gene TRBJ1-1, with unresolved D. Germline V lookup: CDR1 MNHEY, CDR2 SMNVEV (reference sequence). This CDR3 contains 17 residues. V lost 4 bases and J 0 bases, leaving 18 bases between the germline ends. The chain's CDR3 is CASSYSRGAALNTEAFF. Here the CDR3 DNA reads TGTGCCAGCAGTTACTCCCGCGGAGCAGCACTGAACACTGAAGCTTTCTTT.

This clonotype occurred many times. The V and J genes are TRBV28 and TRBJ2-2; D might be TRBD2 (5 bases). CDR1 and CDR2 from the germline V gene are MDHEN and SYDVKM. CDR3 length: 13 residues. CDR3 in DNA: TGTGCAGGGAAGCGGACGAACACCGGGGAGCTGTTTTTT. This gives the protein CAGKRTNTGELFF.

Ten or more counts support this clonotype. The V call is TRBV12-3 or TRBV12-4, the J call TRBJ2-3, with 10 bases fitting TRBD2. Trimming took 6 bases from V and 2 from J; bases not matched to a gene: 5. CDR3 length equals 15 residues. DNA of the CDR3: TGTGCCAGCAGCCTCGGACTAGCGGCCACAGATACGCAGTATTTT. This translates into CASSLGLAATDTQYF.

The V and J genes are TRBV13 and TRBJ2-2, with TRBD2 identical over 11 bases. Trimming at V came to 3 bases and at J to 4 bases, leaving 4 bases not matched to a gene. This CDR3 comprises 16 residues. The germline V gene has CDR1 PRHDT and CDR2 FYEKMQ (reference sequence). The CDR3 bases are TGTGCCAGCAGCTTGGGACTAGCGGTTGGCACCGGGGAGCTGTTTTTT. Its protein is CASSLGLAVGTGELFF.

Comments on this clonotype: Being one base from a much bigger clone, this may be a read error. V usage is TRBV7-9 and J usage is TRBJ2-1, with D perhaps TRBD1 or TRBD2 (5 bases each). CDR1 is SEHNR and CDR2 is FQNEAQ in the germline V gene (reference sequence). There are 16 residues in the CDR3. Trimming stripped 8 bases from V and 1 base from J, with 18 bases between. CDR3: CASLNTRGSSYNEQFF. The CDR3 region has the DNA TGTGCCAGCCTCAATACACGGGGCTCATCCTACAATGAGCAGTTCTTC.

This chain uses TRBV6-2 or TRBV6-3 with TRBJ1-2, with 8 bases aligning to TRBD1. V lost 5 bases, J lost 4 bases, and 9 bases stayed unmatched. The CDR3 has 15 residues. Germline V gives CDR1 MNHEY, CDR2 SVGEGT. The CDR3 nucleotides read TGTGCCAGCAGTCTTAACAGGGGGAAGTTCTATGGCTACACCTTC. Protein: CASSLNRGKFYGYTF.

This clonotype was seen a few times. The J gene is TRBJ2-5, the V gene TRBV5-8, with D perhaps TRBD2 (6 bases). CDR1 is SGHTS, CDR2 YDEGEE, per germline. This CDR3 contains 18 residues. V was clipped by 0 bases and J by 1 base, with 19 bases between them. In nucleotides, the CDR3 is TGTGCCAGCAGCTTGGCCCTTCTCGGAGGGAGCCTCCAAGAGACCCAGTACTTC. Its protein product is CASSLALLGGSLQETQYF.

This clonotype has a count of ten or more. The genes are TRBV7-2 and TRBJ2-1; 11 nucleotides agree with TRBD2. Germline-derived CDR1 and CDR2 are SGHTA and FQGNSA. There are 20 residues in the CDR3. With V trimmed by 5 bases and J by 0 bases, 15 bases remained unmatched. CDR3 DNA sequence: TGTGCCAGCAGCCTCTTACCGGGACTAGCGGAAGTAAGCTCCTACAATGAGCAGTTCTTC. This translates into CASSLLPGLAEVSSYNEQFF.

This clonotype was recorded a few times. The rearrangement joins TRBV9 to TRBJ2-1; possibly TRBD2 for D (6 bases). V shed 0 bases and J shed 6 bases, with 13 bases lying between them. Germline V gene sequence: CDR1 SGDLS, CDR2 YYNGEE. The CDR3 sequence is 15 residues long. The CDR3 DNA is TGTGCCAGCAGCGTAGGGGCTAGCGAATCCAATGAGCAGTTCTTC. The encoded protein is CASSVGASESNEQFF. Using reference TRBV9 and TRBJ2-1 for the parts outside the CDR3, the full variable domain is DSGVTQTPKHLITATGQRVTLRCSPRSGDLSVYWYQQSLDQGLQFLIQYYNGEERAKGNILERFSAQQFPDLHSELNLSSLELGDSALYFCASSVGASESNEQFFGPGTRLTVL.

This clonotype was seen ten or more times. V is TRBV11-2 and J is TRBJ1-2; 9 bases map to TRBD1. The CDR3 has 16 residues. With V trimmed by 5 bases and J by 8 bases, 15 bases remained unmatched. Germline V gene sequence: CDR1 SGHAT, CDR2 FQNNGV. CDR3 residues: CASSPKGQGGIRGYTF. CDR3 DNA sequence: TGTGCCAGCAGCCCAAAGGGACAGGGAGGAATCCGCGGCTACACCTTC.

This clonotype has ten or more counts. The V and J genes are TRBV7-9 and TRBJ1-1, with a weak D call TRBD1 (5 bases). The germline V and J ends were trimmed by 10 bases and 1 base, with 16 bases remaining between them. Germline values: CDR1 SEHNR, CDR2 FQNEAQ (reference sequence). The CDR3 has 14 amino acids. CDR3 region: CANTPGYSNTEAFF. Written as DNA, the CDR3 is TGTGCCAACACTCCAGGGTACTCGAACACTGAAGCTTTCTTT.

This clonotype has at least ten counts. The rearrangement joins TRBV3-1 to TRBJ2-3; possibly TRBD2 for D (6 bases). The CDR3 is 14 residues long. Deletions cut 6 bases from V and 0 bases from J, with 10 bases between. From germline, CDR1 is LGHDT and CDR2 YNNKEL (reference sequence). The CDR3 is CASSSGLSTDTQYF. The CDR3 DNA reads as TGTGCCAGCAGTAGCGGATTAAGCACAGATACGCAGTATTTT.